This T cell receptor (beta chain) was found in a study of blood T cell repertoires in COVID-19. Overall study context: COVID-19 samples collected from the United States, Italy and Spain covered acute and convalescent phases. PBMCs, B-cell-depleted T cells, or T cells were the source of the cDNA or gDNA that made up the material.

The CDR3 length is 15 residues. Germline-derived CDR1 and CDR2 are SNHLY and FYNNEI. The trim removed 6 bases at V and 0 bases at J, leaving 4 bases unmatched. This clone was detected once. Study processing details: Amplification from reference gene primers served as the basis for estimated nucleated cell counts. Libraries were prepared by immunoSEQ multiplex PCR; TCRdb keeps only in-frame clonotypes and omits some of them. V and J calls and clone size follow that table, whereas D and trimming were derived from the DNA. The sample consists of 35,000 to 50,000 clones, approximately 73% of them appearing once.

The chain has TRBV2 and TRBJ2-4; TRBD1 aligns across 8 bases. The source is a man at least 80 years old with acute or convalescent COVID-19. What was sequenced was peripheral blood. CDR3 nucleotide sequence: TGTGCCAGCAGCCGACAGGGGATAGCCAAAAACATTCAGTACTTC. Its protein is CASSRQGIAKNIQYF.